A selection of T cell receptor beta chains follows, all from one sample in a study of control samples from healthy donors and cancer patients. Sequencing used immunoSEQ multiplex PCR; TCRdb keeps in-frame clones, though not all of them. The sample has around 150,000 clones, 95% to 96% seen once. Sequencing used blood. All receptors derive from a woman under 40 in good health. Both conserved end residues are part of each CDR3.

j_gene,v_gene,CDR3aa
TRBJ1-1,TRBV5-1,CASKTGVVNTEAFF
TRBJ2-6,TRBV2,CASGVIRGANVLTF
TRBJ1-5,TRBV19,CASKTGSNQPQHF
TRBJ1-5,TRBV15,CATQRPISGNNQPQHF
TRBJ2-5,TRBV28,CASSLAGAETQYF
TRBJ2-2,TRBV9,CASSVVASGGMNTGELFF
TRBJ2-7,TRBV28,CASSTNEQYF
TRBJ1-5,TRBV3-1/TRBV3-2,CASSQSDQPQHF
TRBJ1-5,TRBV27,CASGLNSQGTNQPQHF
TRBJ2-1,TRBV30,CAWSGLAGSSYNEQFF
TRBJ1-1,TRBV7-9,CASSPRTGFEAFF
TRBJ1-4,TRBV11-2,CASSVLFATNEKLFF
TRBJ1-2,TRBV30,CAWSLLYGYTF
TRBJ2-7,TRBV11-1,CASSGQLTYEQYF
TRBJ2-5,TRBV7-9,CASSGEVQETQYF